This is a list of T cell receptor beta chains from one sample in a study of shared clonotypes between healthy human individuals. Only in-frame clones appear in the TCRdb table, and some are missing; sequencing was by immunoSEQ multiplex PCR. This table holds over a million clones, about 75% found once. The material sequenced was memory CD4+ T cells sorted from blood. Source of these receptors: a man younger than 35 in good health. CDR3s include the opening cysteine and the closing phenylalanine or tryptophan. Rows give clone size only sometimes, using once, few, many, or a class for an expanded clone.

v_gene	j_gene	abundance	CDR3aa
TRBV7-6	TRBJ1-4	.	CASSLGGIGEKLFF
TRBV5-1	TRBJ2-7	.	CASSSVAGGAYEQYF
TRBV6-5	TRBJ1-5	.	CASSDRGSNQPQHF
TRBV7-2	TRBJ1-5	.	CASSPRPGQPQHF
TRBV7-8	TRBJ1-5	.	CASSFRDQPQHF
TRBV2	TRBJ2-2	.	CASRPRASNTGELFF
TRBV18	TRBJ1-1	few	CASRNTEAFF
TRBV2	TRBJ2-2	few	CASKGLASTGELFF
TRBV7-9	TRBJ2-2	few	CASSLGRAGELFF
TRBV2	TRBJ2-7	few	CASSPNYEQYF
TRBV2	TRBJ1-2	.	CASSDRGGYRYTF
TRBV30	TRBJ2-2	.	CAWKNAGELFF
TRBV27	TRBJ2-5	.	CASSNFASGSPYQETQYF
TRBV7-4	TRBJ1-5	.	CASSTGGQPQHF
TRBV7-2	TRBJ1-1	.	CASSLDRRGDTEAFF
TRBV4-2	TRBJ2-2	.	CASSRLLSVVGELFF
TRBV10-2	TRBJ2-1	.	CASRGLGTIDEQFF
TRBV6-4	TRBJ2-1	.	CASSEGGGPNNEQFF
TRBV5-1	TRBJ2-5	.	CASSPTGVGYQETQYF
TRBV10-3	TRBJ2-2	.	CASWWGAGELFF
TRBV6-1	TRBJ2-7	.	CASSEGGSNSEQYF
TRBV19	TRBJ1-2	.	CASSGRTAGYTF
TRBV6-5	TRBJ1-2	.	CASSEGARYGYTF
TRBV28	TRBJ2-1	.	CVSSREDEQFF
TRBV30	TRBJ1-3	.	CAWTGRNTIYF
TRBV2	TRBJ2-1	.	CASSEADMRIFLGNEQFF
TRBV28	TRBJ1-2	.	CASSFRGVGGYTF
TRBV30	TRBJ2-1	.	CAWSVRSGGYNEQFF
TRBV29-1	TRBJ1-1	.	CSVEGGTEAFF
TRBV18	TRBJ2-6	.	CASSPVPGANVLTF
TRBV18	TRBJ1-5	many	CASSPLGGVNQPQHF
TRBV7-9	TRBJ1-3	.	CASSRATNTGNTIYF
TRBV29-1	TRBJ2-1	.	CSAGTGVGNEQFF
TRBV25-1	TRBJ2-7	.	CASRQGISYEQYF
TRBV28	TRBJ2-5	.	CASSPHQRETQYF
TRBV28	TRBJ2-1	.	CASTNPREQFF
TRBV6-1	TRBJ2-7	.	CASSGRGGGEQYF
TRBV6-1	TRBJ1-1	few	CASKGGGNTEAFF
TRBV18	TRBJ2-7	.	CASSPPISYEQYF
TRBV6-1	TRBJ1-3	.	CASSEGPYSGNTIYF
TRBV6-5	TRBJ1-2	few	CASTGRDQHGYTF
TRBV10-2	TRBJ2-7	.	CASNELLGEQYF
TRBV28	TRBJ1-2	.	CASSLTANYGYTF
TRBV6-5	TRBJ1-4	.	CASRTRAEKLFF
TRBV11-3	TRBJ2-2	.	CASSNREGGELFF